The sequence of this TCR beta chain was determined in a study of CD8+ T cells in alopecia areata. General study points: Resident alphabeta T-cell populations of normal skin are likewise subject to sequencing in scalp samples.

About this clone itself: Its antigen is currently unknown.

Extraction and reverse transcription of RNA yielded cDNA as the sequencing template. TCRdb's copy holds only in-frame clones and misses some; the assay was immunoSEQ multiplex PCR. The sample has 100,000 to 150,000 clones, around 49% seen once. The CDR3 has 18 amino acids. V shed 2 bases and J 4 bases; nucleotides not matched to a gene: 12. Germline CDR1 ENHRY, CDR2 SYGVKD. This receptor was obtained from a human donor with alopecia areata. The sample in question was CD8+ T cells sorted from blood, obtained at week 0. This chain uses TRBV10-3 with TRBJ2-5, with TRBD1 matching over 11 bases. The CDR3 bases are TGTGCCATCAGTGAGGACGTAGGACAGGGGGCGTTGAGAGAGACCCAGTACTTC. Translation: CAISEDVGQGALRETQYF.